A single sample is the source of the 20 T cell receptor beta chains below, sequenced in a study of T cell repertoires in cytomegalovirus infection. These receptors lack a known antigen. Each CDR3 protein gets one entry after TCRdb re-called the reads with MiXCR. The table includes 450,000 to 600,000 distinct CDR3 sequences, 30% to 40% detected once. This specimen consisted of cultured PBMCs, obtained from culture after CMV antigen stimulation. Receptors originate from a human donor in good health (CMV status not recorded). Some clones in this sample may be carry-over from other donors' samples.

This clonotype was seen a handful of times. The J gene is TRBJ2-1, the V gene TRBV6-5; unclear D gene. CDR1 and CDR2 (germline): MNHEY, SVGAGI. The V gene lost 1 base and the J gene lost 6 bases, with 10 bases spanning the gap. The CDR3 consists of 14 residues. CDR3 nucleotide sequence: TGTGCCAGCAGTTACTTGGCTACCGCCAATGAGCAGTTCTTC. Translated, it gives CASSYLATANEQFF.

This clonotype came up a few times. The rearrangement uses TRBV7-9 and TRBJ2-1, with 16 bases fitting TRBD2. V dropped 6 bases and J dropped 8; count of bases not matched to a gene: 4. The CDR3 is made up of 15 amino acids. Germline-derived CDR1 and CDR2 are SEHNR and FQNEAQ (reference sequence). CDR3: CASSWGLAGGDEQFF. The CDR3 nucleotides are TGTGCCAGCAGTTGGGGACTAGCGGGAGGGGATGAGCAGTTCTTC.

About this clonotype: At one end, the junction sequence differs from germline, possibly due to a read error. The rearrangement uses TRBV6-5 and TRBJ1-5; 7 bases align to TRBD1. This CDR3 region has 16 residues. The germline CDR1 and CDR2 sequences are MNHEY and SVGAGI. CDR3 bases: TGTGCCAGCAGAAGACAGGGAGAGGGGCGAGGACAGCCTCAGCATTTT. It codes for CASRRQGEGRGQPQHF.

The chain joins TRBV14 to TRBJ2-3, with D uncertain. CDR1 and CDR2 from the germline V gene are SGHDN and FVKESK. This CDR3 is built from 15 residues. Trimming stripped 3 bases from V and 6 bases from J, with 16 bases between. The CDR3 is CASSQGWLVRDTQYF. The CDR3 nucleotides read TGTGCCAGCAGCCAGGGGTGGCTCGTCCGTGATACGCAGTATTTT.

By share of the sample, this clonotype is medium-sized. The chain has TRBV7-2 and TRBJ2-7; D unresolved. Trimming cost V 1 base and J 4 bases, with 2 bases left between them. This CDR3 spans 11 amino acids. The V gene's germline CDR1 is SGHTA and CDR2 FQGNSA. CDR3 sequence (DNA): TGTGCCAGCAGCTTAGAATACGAGCAGTACTTC. Encoded protein: CASSLEYEQYF.

This clonotype was counted many times. The CDR3: CASSSTPGYEQYV. DNA for the CDR3: TGTGCCAGCAGCTCGACGCCGGGCTACGAGCAGTACGTC. V usage is TRBV7-2 and J usage is TRBJ2-7; no definite D call. Germline CDR1 SGHTA, CDR2 FQGNSA. The ends were cut back, 4 bases at V and 3 bases at J, with 10 bases in the middle. This CDR3 is built from 13 residues.

In its sample, this clonotype was seen a few times. The rearrangement links TRBV3-1 to TRBJ1-5; D is undetermined. The germline CDR1 and CDR2 sequences are LGHDT and YNNKEL (reference sequence). Trimming pared 2 bases from V and 5 bases from J, leaving 4 bases between. The CDR3 is 12 residues long. The CDR3 here is CASSQLDQPQHF. In DNA form, the CDR3 reads TGTGCCAGCAGCCAATTGGATCAGCCCCAGCATTTT.

This rearrangement joins TRBV12-3 or TRBV12-4 to TRBJ1-6, with TRBD1 as a possible D gene (6 bases). The V end lost 6 bases, the J end lost 0 bases, and 12 bases lay between the germline ends. CDR3 length: 16 residues. In nucleotides, the CDR3 is TGTGCCAGCAGACAGGGTCCAAGCTCCTATAATTCACCCCTCCACTTT. Translated, it gives CASRQGPSSYNSPLHF.

This sequence joins TRBV7-9 and TRBJ2-7, with 7 bases fitting TRBD2. CDR1 is SEHNR and CDR2 is FQNEAQ in the germline V gene (reference sequence). The CDR3 totals 18 residues. V lost 4 bases to trimming and J lost 1 base; unmatched junction nucleotides: 16. This CDR3 reads CASSSRGKRDIGSYEQYF. The CDR3 nucleotides are TGTGCCAGCAGCTCGCGGGGCAAGCGGGATATCGGGTCCTACGAGCAGTACTTC.

The genes are TRBV6-2 or TRBV6-3 and TRBJ2-3, with a possible D match to TRBD1 (5 bases). CDR1 and CDR2 from the germline V gene are MNHEY and SVGEGT. This CDR3 is 14 amino acids long. The V gene lost 8 bases and the J gene lost 11 bases, with 23 bases spanning the gap. CDR3 loop: CASRTPSRPGWQYF. DNA of the CDR3: TGTGCCAGCCGTACCCCCAGTAGGCCAGGGTGGCAGTATTTT.

The chain recombines TRBV7-2 with TRBJ2-5, with D perhaps TRBD1 (6 bases). CDR3 size: 14 residues. V gave up 5 bases and J gave up 5 bases, with 15 bases separating them. The germline V gene has CDR1 SGHTA and CDR2 FQGNSA. The CDR3 nucleotides read TGTGCCAGCAGCACCCAGGGGTGGGGGGAGACCCAGTACTTC. Protein product: CASSTQGWGETQYF.

The chain couples TRBV7-3 to TRBJ2-1, with 9 bases matching TRBD2. Looked up from germline, CDR1 is SGHTA and CDR2 is FQGTGA. Trimming took 5 bases from V and 10 from J; bases not matched to a gene: 9. The length of the CDR3 is 14 residues. The CDR3 coding sequence is TGTGCCAGCAGCCTCCATAGCGGGAGCCGCGAGCAGTTCTTC. Residues: CASSLHSGSREQFF.

This sequence joins TRBV12-3 or TRBV12-4 and TRBJ2-3, with D possibly being TRBD2 (6 bases). The CDR3 is made up of 15 amino acids. V dropped 3 bases and J dropped 5 bases, with 15 bases sitting between them. The CDR3, as DNA: TGTGCCAGCAGTTTGGCGGGACCCACGGGAGATACGCAGTATTTT. Amino acid sequence: CASSLAGPTGDTQYF.

This clonotype was observed once. The chain links TRBV20-1 to TRBJ2-4, with a possible D match to TRBD2 (5 bases). V lost 3 bases and J 1 base, leaving 13 bases between the germline ends. Germline V gene data show CDR1 as DFQATT and CDR2 as SNEGSKA (reference sequence). This CDR3 comprises 15 residues. The CDR3 loop reads CSASGPRGAKNIQYF. The CDR3 DNA follows: TGCAGTGCTAGCGGCCCCCGAGGGGCCAAAAACATTCAGTACTTC.

This clonotype was seen at least ten times. The chain employs TRBV7-2 and TRBJ2-7; maybe TRBD1 (5 bases). CDR1 and CDR2 (germline): SGHTA, FQGNSA. Trimming cost V 1 base and J 7 bases, with 11 bases left between them. The CDR3 extends over 13 amino acids. CDR3 loop: CASSLEAQVEQYV. CDR3 sequence (DNA): TGTGCCAGCAGCTTAGAGGCACAGGTAGAGCAGTACGTC.

This rearrangement joins TRBV19 to TRBJ2-3, with TRBD2 identical over 9 bases. With V trimmed by 2 bases and J by 6 bases, 9 bases remained unmatched. The CDR3 covers 16 residues. From germline, CDR1 is LNHDA and CDR2 SQIVND (reference sequence). CDR3 nucleotide sequence: TGTGCCAGTAGTATACGGTCTAGCGGGACCCCCGATACGCAGTATTTT. Protein product: CASSIRSSGTPDTQYF.

This clonotype showed up just a few times. This rearrangement joins TRBV10-2 to TRBJ2-1; D is perhaps TRBD1 (6 bases). The CDR3 is 14 residues long. The germline V and J ends were trimmed by 6 bases and 6 bases, with 15 bases remaining between them. Germline CDR1 reads WSHSY; CDR2 reads SAAADI. CDR3 DNA sequence: TGCGCCAGCAGGAAAACAGGGTTAGGCAATGAGCAGTTCTTC. Residues: CASRKTGLGNEQFF.

This clonotype was recorded many times. The chain links TRBV6-1 to TRBJ2-7; D unclear. Germline V lookup: CDR1 MNHNS, CDR2 SASEGT. CDR3 length: 13 amino acids. V was clipped by 0 bases and J by 6 bases, with 9 bases between them. The CDR3 is CASSEAQRFEQYF. The CDR3 DNA sequence: TGTGCCAGCAGTGAAGCGCAGCGATTCGAGCAGTACTTC.

This clonotype was observed many times. The CDR3 here is CASSLGDRVVDEQFF. The CDR3 DNA reads as TGTGCCAGCAGCTTGGGGGACAGGGTCGTCGATGAGCAGTTCTTC. The chain couples TRBV7-2 to TRBJ2-1; 9 positions match TRBD1. Germline values: CDR1 SGHTA, CDR2 FQGNSA. The CDR3 is 15 amino acids. J was trimmed by 8 bases and V by 3 bases; bases with no gene match: 8.

The rearrangement links TRBV6-5 to TRBJ2-5; 7 nucleotides align to TRBD1. Germline assignment: CDR1 MNHEY and CDR2 SVGAGI. V shed 7 bases and J 0 bases; nucleotides not matched to a gene: 8. The CDR3 spans 15 residues. CDR3 sequence: CASTPGQTYQETQYF. The CDR3 DNA is TGTGCCAGCACACCGGGACAGACGTACCAAGAGACCCAGTACTTC.